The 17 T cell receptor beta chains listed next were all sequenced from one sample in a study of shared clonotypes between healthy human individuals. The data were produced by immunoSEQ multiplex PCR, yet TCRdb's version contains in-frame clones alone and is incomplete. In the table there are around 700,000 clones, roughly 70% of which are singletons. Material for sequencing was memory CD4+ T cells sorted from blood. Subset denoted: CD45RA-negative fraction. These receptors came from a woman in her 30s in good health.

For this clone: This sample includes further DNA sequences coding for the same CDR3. The CDR3 DNA sequence: TGTGCCAGTAGTGGGACAGGGGGGCAAGAGACCCAGTACTTC. It encodes CASSGTGGQETQYF. The chain links TRBV19 to TRBJ2-5, with 11 bases fitting TRBD1. Germline assignment: CDR1 LNHDA and CDR2 SQIVND (reference sequence). The CDR3 runs 14 residues. V shed 5 bases, J shed 2 bases, and the junction held 1 base outside the gene matches.

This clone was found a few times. This CDR3 is CASSPPSGADHEQYF. CDR3 bases: TGTGCCAGCTCACCACCGTCGGGGGCGGACCACGAGCAGTACTTC. The V call is TRBV18, the J call TRBJ2-7, with D perhaps matching TRBD1 or TRBD2 (6 bases each). The CDR3 has 15 amino acids. The V end lost 0 bases, the J end lost 5 bases, and 14 bases lay between the germline ends. Per the germline V gene, CDR1 is KGHSH and CDR2 is LQKENI.

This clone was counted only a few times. The CDR3 reads CASTELGTHDDEQFF. DNA of the CDR3: TGTGCCAGCACCGAACTCGGGACCCACGACGATGAGCAGTTCTTC. The rearrangement uses TRBV6-1 and TRBJ2-1, with D possibly being TRBD1 or TRBD2 (5 bases each). The germline V gene has CDR1 MNHNS and CDR2 SASEGT. The CDR3 runs 15 residues. Deletions cut 7 bases from V and 8 bases from J, with 21 bases between.

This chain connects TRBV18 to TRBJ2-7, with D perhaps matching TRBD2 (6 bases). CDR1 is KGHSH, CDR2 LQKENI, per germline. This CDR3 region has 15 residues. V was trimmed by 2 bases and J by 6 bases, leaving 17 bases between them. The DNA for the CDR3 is TGTGCCAGCTCACCATCGGGGGAAGGAGTGGGCGAGCAGTACTTC. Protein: CASSPSGEGVGEQYF. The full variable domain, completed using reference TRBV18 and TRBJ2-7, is NAGVMQNPRHLVRRRGQEARLRCSPMKGHSHVYWYRQLPEEGLKFMVYLQKENIIDESGMPKERFSAEFPKEGPSILRIQQVVRGDSAAYFCASSPSGEGVGEQYFGPGTRLTVT.

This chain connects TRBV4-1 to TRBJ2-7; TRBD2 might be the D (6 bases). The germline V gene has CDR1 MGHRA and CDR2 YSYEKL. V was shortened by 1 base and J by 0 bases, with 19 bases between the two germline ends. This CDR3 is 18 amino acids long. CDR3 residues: CASSQAGLRGFSSYEQYF. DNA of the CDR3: TGCGCCAGCAGCCAAGCGGGGTTGCGGGGCTTCAGCTCCTACGAGCAGTACTTC.

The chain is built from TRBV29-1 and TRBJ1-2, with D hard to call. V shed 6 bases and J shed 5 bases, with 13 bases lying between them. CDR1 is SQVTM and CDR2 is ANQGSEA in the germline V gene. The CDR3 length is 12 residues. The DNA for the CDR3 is TGCAGCGTCGGCGACGGGGTGTATGGCTACACCTTC. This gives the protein CSVGDGVYGYTF.

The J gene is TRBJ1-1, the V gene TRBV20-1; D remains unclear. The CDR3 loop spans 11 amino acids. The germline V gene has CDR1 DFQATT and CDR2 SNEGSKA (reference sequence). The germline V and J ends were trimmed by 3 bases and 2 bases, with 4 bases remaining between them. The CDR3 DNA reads TGCAGTGCTAGTGACAACACTGAAGCTTTCTTT. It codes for CSASDNTEAFF.

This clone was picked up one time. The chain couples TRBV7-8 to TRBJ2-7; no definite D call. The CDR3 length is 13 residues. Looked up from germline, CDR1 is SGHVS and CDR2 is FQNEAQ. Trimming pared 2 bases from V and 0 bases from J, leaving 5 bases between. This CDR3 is CASSLTHSYEQYF. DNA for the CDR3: TGTGCCAGCAGCTTAACCCACTCCTACGAGCAGTACTTC.

CDR3 amino acids: CASSFTGTANTGELFF. The CDR3 DNA is TGCGCCAGCAGCTTTACCGGGACCGCAAACACCGGGGAGCTGTTTTTT. The chain links TRBV5-1 to TRBJ2-2, with D perhaps matching TRBD1 or TRBD2 (5 bases each). Deletions cut 2 bases from V and 2 bases from J, with 13 bases between. Germline V gives CDR1 SGHRS, CDR2 YFSETQ. This CDR3 is 16 amino acids long.

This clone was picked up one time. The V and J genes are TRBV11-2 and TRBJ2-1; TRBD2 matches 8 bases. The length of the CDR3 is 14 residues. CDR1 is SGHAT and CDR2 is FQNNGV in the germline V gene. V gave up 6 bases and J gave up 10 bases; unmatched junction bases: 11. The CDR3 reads CASSSGIRTYEQFF. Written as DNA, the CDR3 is TGTGCCAGCAGTAGCGGGATACGAACCTACGAGCAGTTCTTC.

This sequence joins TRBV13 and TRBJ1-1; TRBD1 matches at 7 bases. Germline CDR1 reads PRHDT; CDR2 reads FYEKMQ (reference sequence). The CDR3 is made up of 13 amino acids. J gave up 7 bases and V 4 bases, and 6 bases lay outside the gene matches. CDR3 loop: CASSSGQRYEAFF. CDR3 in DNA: TGTGCCAGCAGCTCGGGACAGAGGTATGAAGCTTTCTTT.

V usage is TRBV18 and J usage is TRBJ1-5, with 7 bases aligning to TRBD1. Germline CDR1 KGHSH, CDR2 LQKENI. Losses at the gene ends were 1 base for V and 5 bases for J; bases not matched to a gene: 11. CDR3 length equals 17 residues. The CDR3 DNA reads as TGTGCCAGCTCACCACGGGTGGGCCGGGACAGCGATCAGCCCCAGCATTTT. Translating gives CASSPRVGRDSDQPQHF.

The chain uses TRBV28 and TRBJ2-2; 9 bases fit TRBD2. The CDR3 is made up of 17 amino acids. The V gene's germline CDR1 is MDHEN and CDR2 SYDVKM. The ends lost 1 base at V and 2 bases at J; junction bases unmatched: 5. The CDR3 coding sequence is TGTGCCAGCAGTTTATCTGGACTAGCGAGTAACACCGGGGAGCTGTTTTTT. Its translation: CASSLSGLASNTGELFF. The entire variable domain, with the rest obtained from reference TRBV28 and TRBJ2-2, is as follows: DVKVTQSSRYLVKRTGEKVFLECVQDMDHENMFWYRQDPGLGLRLIYFSYDVKMKEKGDIPEGYSVSREKKERFSLILESASTNQTSMYLCASSLSGLASNTGELFFGEGSRLTVL.

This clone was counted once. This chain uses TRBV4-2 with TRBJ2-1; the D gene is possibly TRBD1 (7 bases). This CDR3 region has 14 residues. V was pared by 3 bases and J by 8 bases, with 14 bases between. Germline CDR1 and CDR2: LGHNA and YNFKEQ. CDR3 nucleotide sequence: TGTGCCAGCAGCCAGCTGACAGGGAGGTATGAGCAGTTCTTC. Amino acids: CASSQLTGRYEQFF.

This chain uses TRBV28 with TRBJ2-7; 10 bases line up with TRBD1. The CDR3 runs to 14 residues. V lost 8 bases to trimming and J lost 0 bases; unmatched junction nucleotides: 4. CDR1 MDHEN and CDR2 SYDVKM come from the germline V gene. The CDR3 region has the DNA TGTGCCAGCCCCGGGACAGGGGCCTCCTACGAGCAGTACTTC. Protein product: CASPGTGASYEQYF.

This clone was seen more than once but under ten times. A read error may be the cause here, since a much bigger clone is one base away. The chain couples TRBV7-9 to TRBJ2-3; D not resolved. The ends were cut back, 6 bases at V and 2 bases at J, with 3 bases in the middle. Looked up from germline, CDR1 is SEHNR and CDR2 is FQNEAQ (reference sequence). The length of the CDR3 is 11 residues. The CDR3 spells CASSNTDTQYF. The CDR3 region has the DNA TGTGCCAGCAGTAACACAGATACGCAGTATTTT.

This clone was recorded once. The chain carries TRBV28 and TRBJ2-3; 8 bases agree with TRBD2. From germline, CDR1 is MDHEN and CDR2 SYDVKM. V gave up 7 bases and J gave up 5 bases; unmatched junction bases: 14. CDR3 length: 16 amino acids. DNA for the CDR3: TGTGCCAGCACCTCTGCGGGGGGCTCCGACAGAGATACGCAGTATTTT. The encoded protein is CASTSAGGSDRDTQYF.